Included here is one T cell receptor beta chain sequence, with context. Libraries were prepared by immunoSEQ multiplex PCR; TCRdb keeps only in-frame clonotypes and omits some of them. The data hold around 68,000 clones, with about four fifths observed a single time. The sample belongs to a study of control samples from healthy donors and cancer patients. Trimming pared 5 bases from V and 7 bases from J, leaving 11 bases between. CDR3 length: 12 residues. Germline V lookup: CDR1 LNHDA, CDR2 SQIVND (reference sequence). This receptor was taken from a man aged 45 to 65 in good health. The sample taken for sequencing was blood. The V call is TRBV19, the J call TRBJ2-5; no firm D call. The DNA for the CDR3 is TGTGCCAGTAGTCTCCCCTTAGGGACCCAGTACTTC. It translates to CASSLPLGTQYF. Supplemented by reference TRBV19 and TRBJ2-5, the full variable domain reads DGGITQSPKYLFRKEGQNVTLSCEQNLNHDAMYWYRQDPGQGLRLIYYSQIVNDFQKGDIAEGYSVSREKKESFPLTVTSAQKNPTAFYLCASSLPLGTQYFGPGTRLLVL.